The clone carrying this T cell receptor (beta chain) was counted only a few times. Its antigen is unknown. J was trimmed by 5 bases and V by 4 bases; bases with no gene match: 14. Per the germline V gene, CDR1 is SGDLS and CDR2 is YYNGEE. The CDR3 is made up of 17 amino acids. Using its own MiXCR run on the reads, TCRdb lists one record per CDR3 protein. The table records roughly 71,000 distinct CDR3 sequences, 63% of them present only once. The sample belongs to a study of type 1 regulatory T cells. Study as a whole: T-allo10 is a Tr1-enriched, alloantigen-specific CD4 T cell product made in vitro.

T-allo10 cells from the graft donor were described as anergic, host-alloantigen-specific, and alloantigen-specific suppressors. What was sequenced was cultured T cells, either the whole culture or a sorted T cell fraction (not recorded which). The subset was: Tr1-enriched cell product generated in vitro against host alloantigens. The chain joins TRBV9 to TRBJ2-3; 9 nucleotides align to TRBD1. The origin of this receptor is a human donor in good health. CDR3 bases: TGTGCCAGCAGCTCCAGTTCGGGACAGGGAGGGATAGATACGCAGTATTTT. This codes for CASSSSSGQGGIDTQYF.